This TCR beta chain was recovered during a study of blood T cell repertoires in COVID-19. Libraries were prepared by immunoSEQ multiplex PCR; TCRdb keeps only in-frame clonotypes and omits some of them. The sample contains about 250,000 clones, approximately 84% of which appear only once. Losses at the gene ends were 7 bases for V and 9 bases for J; bases not matched to a gene: 10. The germline gives CDR1 SGHRS, CDR2 YFSETQ. The CDR3 is 13 residues long. This sequence was found in a man between 18 and 35 years old who had recovered from COVID-19. The chain combines TRBV5-1 with TRBJ2-1; 7 bases align to TRBD2. The specimen was PBMCs or T cells enriched from blood (not recorded which). The chain's CDR3 is CASGRELYSEQFF. CDR3 nucleotide sequence: TGCGCCAGCGGGCGGGAGTTATATAGTGAGCAGTTCTTC.